These 19 T cell receptor beta chains originate from one sample sequenced in a study of cytomegalovirus exposure and HLA in healthy donors. This PCR relied on a set of 60 Vbeta primers and 13 Jbeta primers. The repertoire was sequenced with immunoSEQ multiplex PCR; TCRdb's copy has only in-frame clones and lacks some. The sample has roughly 35,000 clones, and its top ten clones hold less than 2%. What was sequenced was PBMCs. These TCRs come from a woman aged 40-49 years in good health and CMV-seropositive.

The chain joins TRBV18 to TRBJ2-2, with 7 bases aligning to TRBD1. Trimming took 3 bases from V and 4 from J; bases not matched to a gene: 5. Germline V gene data show CDR1 as KGHSH and CDR2 as LQKENI. The CDR3 length is 15 residues. CDR3 bases: TGTGCCAGCTCACCGCCCGGGACAGTCACCGGGGAGCTGTTTTTT. This gives the protein CASSPPGTVTGELFF.

The chain links TRBV27 to TRBJ1-3; 7 bases agree with TRBD1. V was clipped by 5 bases and J by 3 bases; unmatched bases: 1. The CDR3 extends over 13 amino acids. CDR1 and CDR2 from the germline V gene are MNHEY and SMNVEV (reference sequence). The CDR3 DNA reads as TGTGCCAGCAGTCGGGACAGTGGAAACACCATATATTTT. Translating gives CASSRDSGNTIYF.

The chain recombines TRBV2 with TRBJ2-3; 10 nucleotides align to TRBD1. Looked up from germline, CDR1 is SNHLY and CDR2 is FYNNEI. J lost 6 bases, V lost 8 bases, and 11 bases had no gene match. The CDR3 totals 15 residues. The CDR3 sequence is CASAQGQGSADTQYF. The CDR3 DNA sequence: TGTGCCAGCGCCCAGGGACAGGGGAGTGCGGATACGCAGTATTTT.

V and J are TRBV11-2 and TRBJ1-1, with TRBD1 as a possible D gene (6 bases). The V end was cut by 5 bases, the J end by 4 bases, with 11 bases between. The germline CDR1 and CDR2 sequences are SGHAT and FQNNGV. The CDR3 is 13 residues long. CDR3 sequence reads: CASSPRGGTEAFF. CDR3 sequence (DNA): TGTGCCAGCAGCCCCAGGGGCGGCACTGAAGCTTTCTTT.

The chain links TRBV6-6 to TRBJ2-7, with TRBD1 matching 8 bases. Germline V lookup: CDR1 MNHNY, CDR2 SVGAGI (reference sequence). Trimming at V came to 2 bases and at J to 7 bases, leaving 10 bases not matched to a gene. This CDR3 is 15 amino acids long. The CDR3 spells CASSYGGTGLREQYF. In DNA, the CDR3 is TGTGCCAGCAGTTACGGGGGGACAGGCCTCAGGGAGCAGTACTTC.

CDR3 sequence: CASSLGGANEKLFF. For the CDR3, the DNA is TGTGCCAGCAGCCTAGGGGGGGCTAATGAAAAACTGTTTTTT. The chain carries TRBV28 and TRBJ1-4; TRBD1 is a possible D gene (6 bases). CDR1 is MDHEN, CDR2 SYDVKM, per germline. The CDR3 extends over 14 amino acids. V gave up 6 bases and J gave up 3 bases, with 11 bases separating them.

V usage is TRBV6-5 and J usage is TRBJ1-2; 10 nucleotides match TRBD1. The germline V gene encodes CDR1 MNHEY and CDR2 SVGAGI. The CDR3 spans 14 residues. The ends lost 6 bases at V and 9 bases at J; junction bases unmatched: 10. The CDR3 loop reads CASSRPGQGPSYTF. The DNA of the CDR3 is TGTGCCAGCAGCCGACCGGGACAGGGGCCCAGCTACACCTTC.

This chain uses TRBV30 with TRBJ2-7; D is possibly TRBD2 (5 bases). This CDR3 comprises 14 residues. Between the trimmed V and J ends, which lost 3 bases and 3 bases, there was a span of 15 bases. Germline CDR1 is GTSNPN and CDR2 is SVGIG (reference sequence). CDR3 DNA: TGTGCCTGGAGGGCGGGCCCTGGAAGCTACGAGCAGTACTTC. Amino acid sequence: CAWRAGPGSYEQYF.

V usage is TRBV11-2 and J usage is TRBJ2-3, with 12 bases lining up with TRBD2. Germline CDR1 SGHAT, CDR2 FQNNGV. This CDR3 has 16 residues. J gave up 2 bases and V 2 bases, and 2 bases lay outside the gene matches. CDR3 nucleotides: TGTGCCAGCAGCTTAACTAGCGGGGGGTCCACAGATACGCAGTATTTT. Encoded protein: CASSLTSGGSTDTQYF.

This chain links TRBV5-1 with TRBJ2-1; perhaps TRBD1 as D (6 bases). With 6 bases removed from V and 7 bases from J, the gap between germline ends came to 17 bases. Germline CDR1 SGHRS, CDR2 YFSETQ. The length of the CDR3 is 14 residues. DNA of the CDR3: TGCGCCAGCACGAGGGCAGGGGAAGCGAATGAGCAGTTCTTC. It specifies CASTRAGEANEQFF.

V is TRBV7-9 and J is TRBJ2-7; a possible D gene is TRBD2 (5 bases). The V end lost 5 bases, the J end lost 6 bases, and 17 bases lay between the germline ends. This CDR3 contains 14 residues. The germline gives CDR1 SEHNR, CDR2 FQNEAQ (reference sequence). The CDR3: CASSRGLPGVEQYF. The CDR3 nucleotides are TGTGCCAGCAGCCGGGGTCTCCCTGGGGTCGAGCAGTACTTC.

The rearrangement joins TRBV6-5 to TRBJ2-2; 8 bases align to TRBD2. CDR3 length equals 13 residues. Losses at the gene ends were 8 bases for V and 5 bases for J; bases not matched to a gene: 4. Germline CDR1 reads MNHEY; CDR2 reads SVGAGI. CDR3 DNA: TGTGCCAGCGGCACGGGGGGGACCGGGGAGCTGTTTTTT. This codes for CASGTGGTGELFF.

This chain links TRBV2 with TRBJ2-7; a possible D gene is TRBD2 (5 bases). This CDR3 contains 14 residues. Looked up from germline, CDR1 is SNHLY and CDR2 is FYNNEI. V lost 7 bases and J 2 bases, leaving 15 bases between the germline ends. The CDR3 DNA is TGTGCCAGCACCACGGGGATAGACCCCTACGAGCAGTACTTC. Translating it yields CASTTGIDPYEQYF.

J is TRBJ2-7 and V is TRBV7-2, with 9 nucleotides matching TRBD1. The CDR3 has 17 residues. J was trimmed by 4 bases and V by 3 bases; bases with no gene match: 13. Per the germline V gene, CDR1 is SGHTA and CDR2 is FQGNSA. The CDR3 nucleotides read TGTGCCAGCAGCTTCGGGGCCCAACTGACAGGGGGTTACGAGCAGTACTTC. It codes for CASSFGAQLTGGYEQYF. Looking up the rest from reference TRBV7-2 and TRBJ2-7 gives the full variable domain: GAGVSQSPSNKVTEKGKDVELRCDPISGHTALYWYRQSLGQGLEFLIYFQGNSAPDKSGLPSDRFSAERTGGSVSTLTIQRTQQEDSAVYLCASSFGAQLTGGYEQYFGPGTRLTVT.

The chain uses TRBV19 and TRBJ2-7, with 9 positions matching TRBD1. The V gene end was trimmed by 4 bases and the J gene end by 6 bases; junction bases not matched to a gene: 7. CDR3 length: 14 residues. CDR1 is LNHDA, CDR2 SQIVND, per germline (reference sequence). CDR3 in DNA: TGTGCCAGTAGTACCCTCGGGACAGGGCGCGAGCAGTACTTC. The encoded protein is CASSTLGTGREQYF.

J is TRBJ1-1 and V is TRBV11-3, with TRBD1 as a possible D gene (6 bases). The CDR3 loop spans 15 amino acids. In germline, CDR1 is SGHNT, CDR2 YENEEA. V lost 5 bases and J lost 1, with 14 bases in between. CDR3 region: CASSPGGAGNTEAFF. CDR3 sequence (DNA): TGTGCCAGCAGCCCCGGGGGGGCGGGGAACACTGAAGCTTTCTTT.

The chain is built from TRBV6-6 and TRBJ1-6, with D possibly TRBD1 on 5 matching bases. This CDR3 has 13 amino acids. V was trimmed by 5 bases and J by 9 bases, leaving 11 bases between them. Germline values: CDR1 MNHNY, CDR2 SVGAGI (reference sequence). In DNA form, the CDR3 reads TGTGCCAGCAGTCAGGGCCCCGGTTCACCCCTCCACTTT. As protein: CASSQGPGSPLHF.

CDR3 amino acids: CASGGNQPQHF. The CDR3 bases are TGTGCCTCCGGAGGCAATCAGCCCCAGCATTTT. The chain joins TRBV6-1 to TRBJ1-5; D unresolved. Trimming left V 11 bases short and J 2 bases short, with 7 bases between. This CDR3 contains 11 residues. In germline, CDR1 is MNHNS, CDR2 SASEGT.

V gene TRBV7-9 combines with J gene TRBJ1-2, with unresolved D. Trimming removed 5 bases at V and 3 bases at J, with 10 bases between. CDR3 length: 13 amino acids. Germline-derived CDR1 and CDR2 are SEHNR and FQNEAQ (reference sequence). The CDR3 DNA is TGTGCCAGCAGCAACCATCAGGACTATGGCTACACCTTC. This codes for CASSNHQDYGYTF.